Below, 11 T cell receptor beta chains from the same sample are listed, as sequenced in a study of T cells in women clearing cervical HPV infection. Here immunoSEQ multiplex PCR was the method, and the copy in TCRdb shows in-frame clones only, minus some. Its clone listing holds tens of thousands of clones. The sample taken for sequencing was blood buffy coat. Source of these receptors: a woman between 18 and 70 years old with a cervical HPV16 infection that either progressed to CIN3+ or cleared (not recorded which).

With regard to this clone: The observed sequence ends 3 residues before the CDR3 terminus, with the missing tail filled in from the germline J gene. V is TRBV5-1 and J is TRBJ2-7; 7 nucleotides match TRBD1. Trimming removed 4 bases from V and 2 bases from J; junction bases left unmatched: 18. CDR3 length equals 18 residues. Looked up from germline, CDR1 is SGHRS and CDR2 is YFSETQ. The CDR3 bases that were read are TGCGCCAGCAGCCCCTCTCAGGGTGGGGACAGAGCCCCCTACGAG. Translation: CASSPSQGGDRAPYE. The full CDR3 protein reads CASSPSQGGDRAPYEQYF.

With respect to this clone: The read stops 3 residues short of the end of the CDR3; the missing end is completed from the germline J gene. The chain combines TRBV2 with TRBJ2-3; D tentatively fits TRBD1 or TRBD2 (5 bases each). This CDR3 has 14 residues. Germline assignment: CDR1 SNHLY and CDR2 FYNNEI. CDR3 DNA, as far as it was read: TGTGCCAGCAGTGAGATGAGGGGCAAAGAGACG. Encoded protein: CASSEMRGKET. The complete CDR3 reads CASSEMRGKETQYF.

Points on this clone: Read sequence stops 3 residues before the CDR3 end, and the germline J gene provides the missing end. The V and J genes are TRBV19 and TRBJ1-2, with D possibly matching TRBD1 (5 bases). The length of the CDR3 is 16 residues. Germline V gives CDR1 LNHDA, CDR2 SQIVND (reference sequence). This CDR3 is CASSMWGRLAKNIYTF. The DNA read from the CDR3 is TGTGCCAGTAGTATGTGGGGCAGATTAGCCAAAAACATC. Looking up the rest from reference TRBV19 and TRBJ1-2 gives the full variable domain: DGGITQSPKYLFRKEGQNVTLSCEQNLNHDAMYWYRQDPGQGLRLIYYSQIVNDFQKGDIAEGYSVSREKKESFPLTVTSAQKNPTAFYLCASSMWGRLAKNIYTFGSGTRLTVV.

Worth noting for this clone: The CDR3 end lies 3 residues beyond the end of the read and is filled in from the germline J gene. This chain uses TRBV20-1 with TRBJ2-7, with 8 bases identical to TRBD2. CDR1 is DFQATT, CDR2 SNEGSKA, per germline (reference sequence). J lost 2 bases, V lost 3 bases, and 0 bases had no gene match. CDR3 length: 12 residues. Partial CDR3 DNA: TGCAGTGCTAGCGGGGGGGCCTACGAG. Protein product: CSASGGAYE. The whole CDR3 is CSASGGAYEQYF.

For this clone: The read stops 3 residues short of the end of the CDR3; the missing end is completed from the germline J gene. The chain uses TRBV5-4 and TRBJ2-7, with a weak D call TRBD1 (6 bases). The CDR3 spans 13 residues. The germline gives CDR1 SGHNT, CDR2 YYREEE (reference sequence). With 3 bases removed from V and 3 bases from J, the gap between germline ends came to 10 bases. The chain's CDR3 is CASSYRGGYEQYF. The CDR3 bases that were read are TGTGCCAGCAGCTACAGAGGGGGCTACGAG.

The CDR3 DNA, read in part, is TGTGCCTGGACCTATAATGATCGGACAGTCACCTACGAG. It yields the protein CAWTYNDRTVTYE. The full-length CDR3 reads as CAWTYNDRTVTYEQYF. The chain is built from TRBV30 and TRBJ2-7, with TRBD1 as a possible D gene (6 bases). The read comes to an end 3 residues before the CDR3 does, leaving the germline J gene to fill in the end. The CDR3 consists of 16 residues. Germline V gives CDR1 GTSNPN, CDR2 SVGIG (reference sequence). V gave up 4 bases and J gave up 2 bases, with 21 bases separating them.

Comments on this clone: The CDR3 extends 3 residues past the end of the read, so its final part is completed from the germline J gene. The J gene is TRBJ2-7, the V gene TRBV11-3; tentative D call: TRBD1 (5 bases). Germline-derived CDR1 and CDR2 are SGHNT and YENEEA. V gave up 5 bases and J gave up 0 bases, with 14 bases separating them. The CDR3 length is 15 residues. CDR3 amino acids: CASSKGLRSSYEQYF. The sequenced CDR3 bases are TGTGCCAGCAGCAAGGGGTTAAGGAGCTCCTACGAG.

A word on this clone: The read ends 3 residues shy of where the CDR3 ends; the end is completed using the germline J gene. This chain uses TRBV20-1 with TRBJ1-5; D is perhaps TRBD1 (5 bases). This CDR3 is built from 14 residues. CDR1 is DFQATT and CDR2 is SNEGSKA in the germline V gene (reference sequence). V was cut by 6 bases and J by 2 bases, with 14 bases left in between. CDR3 DNA (partial): TGCAGTGCCAACCCCAGGGTGGGCAATCAGCCC. This encodes CSANPRVGNQP. The CDR3 as a whole reads CSANPRVGNQPQHF.

Worth noting for this clone: The CDR3 end is not reached by the read, which stops 3 residues before it; the germline J gene fills it in. This chain connects TRBV12-3 or TRBV12-4 to TRBJ2-2; tentatively, D is TRBD1 (5 bases). Trimming left V 5 bases short and J 4 bases short, with 11 bases between. The CDR3 totals 14 residues. The CDR3 sequence is CASSMGPSTGELFF. CDR3 bases read: TGTGCCAGCAGTATGGGGCCGAGCACCGGGGAG.

A remark on this clone: The read halts 3 residues ahead of the CDR3 end, with the missing end drawn from the germline J gene. J is TRBJ2-1 and V is TRBV5-4; 8 nucleotides match TRBD2. The CDR3 spans 15 residues. The V gene end was trimmed by 4 bases and the J gene end by 2 bases; junction bases not matched to a gene: 5. The germline V gene has CDR1 SGHNT and CDR2 YYREEE (reference sequence). The CDR3: CASSLGGETYNEQFF. Incomplete CDR3 DNA: TGTGCCAGCAGCCTCGGGGGGGAAACCTACAATGAG.

This chain's CDR3 is CASSQDQGLNTEAFF. The sequenced CDR3 bases are TGTGCCAGCAGCCAAGATCAGGGCTTGAACACTGAA. V and J are TRBV4-2 and TRBJ1-1, with D possibly being TRBD1 (5 bases). The read terminates 3 residues ahead of where the CDR3 ends, so the germline J gene completes it. The CDR3 length is 15 residues. The V gene's germline CDR1 is LGHNA and CDR2 YNFKEQ. Trimming left V 0 bases short and J 0 bases short, with 8 bases between.